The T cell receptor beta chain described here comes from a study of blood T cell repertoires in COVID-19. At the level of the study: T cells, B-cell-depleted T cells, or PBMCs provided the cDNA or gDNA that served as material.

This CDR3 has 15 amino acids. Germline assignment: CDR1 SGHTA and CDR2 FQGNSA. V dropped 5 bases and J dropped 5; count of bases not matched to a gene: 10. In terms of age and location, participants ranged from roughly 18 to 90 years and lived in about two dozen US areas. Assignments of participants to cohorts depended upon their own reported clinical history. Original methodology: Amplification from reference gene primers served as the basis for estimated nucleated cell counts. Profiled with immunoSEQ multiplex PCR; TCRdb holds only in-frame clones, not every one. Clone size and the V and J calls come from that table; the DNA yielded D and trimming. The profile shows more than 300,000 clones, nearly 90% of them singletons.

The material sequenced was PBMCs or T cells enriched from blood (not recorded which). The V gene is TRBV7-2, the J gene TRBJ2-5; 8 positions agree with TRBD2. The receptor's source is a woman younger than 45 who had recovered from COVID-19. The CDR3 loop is CASSQTRGARETQYF. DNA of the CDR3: TGTGCCAGCAGCCAAACGCGGGGGGCCAGGGAGACCCAGTACTTC.